This is a list of T cell receptor beta chains from one sample in a study of Tregs in tolerant kidney transplant recipients. Method: immunoSEQ multiplex PCR; TCRdb's copy keeps in-frame clones and lacks some. The table has roughly 250,000 clones, around 81% seen once. Sequencing used CD4+ T cells from blood. The receptors were sampled from a human donor in good health. The CDR3 runs from the conserved cysteine through the conserved F or W. Fields, in order: V gene, clone size, D gene, J gene, CDR3 DNA, CDR3 protein. D genes are given only for firm matches. Expanded clones are given a class, and other clones once, few, many or no size at all.

TRBV28	few	NA	TRBJ2-7	TGTGCCAGCAGCCCTCCCGACCTTTACGAGCAGTACTTC	CASSPPDLYEQYF
TRBV14	NA	NA	TRBJ1-6	TGTGCCAGCAGCCAAGATGAGAGGGCGCCGAGCTCCTATAATTCACCCCTCCACTTT	CASSQDERAPSSYNSPLHF
TRBV6-1	NA	NA	TRBJ1-3	TGTGCCAGCACAGTTGGGGGAGGGAGAAAATGGGGCTATTTT	CASTVGGGRKWGYF
TRBV5-1	NA	TRBD2	TRBJ2-1	TGCGCCAGCAGCTTGGGACTAGCGGGAGGGAACTACAATGAGCAGTTCTTC	CASSLGLAGGNYNEQFF
TRBV2	NA	TRBD1	TRBJ1-5	TGTGCCAGTCAGGGGGCCGGTCAGCCCCAGCATTTT	CASQGAGQPQHF
TRBV6-5	NA	TRBD1	TRBJ2-7	TGTGCCAGCAGCTCCGACAGGGGGCCCTACGAGCAGTACTTC	CASSSDRGPYEQYF
TRBV29-1	NA	NA	TRBJ2-4	TGCAGCGTTGAAGCGGGCAGGGGCAACATTCAGTACTTC	CSVEAGRGNIQYF
TRBV30	NA	TRBD1	TRBJ2-1	TGTGCCTGGAGTGGGACAGGGGGCGTAAATGAGCAGTTCTTC	CAWSGTGGVNEQFF
TRBV5-4	NA	TRBD2	TRBJ2-3	TGTGCCAGCAGCTCGGGTGGACTAGCGGGGGCCGTAGATACGCAGTATTTT	CASSSGGLAGAVDTQYF
TRBV29-1	NA	NA	TRBJ1-2	TGCAGCGCTGGGAAGGACGATGGCTACACCTTC	CSAGKDDGYTF
TRBV19	NA	TRBD1	TRBJ1-1	TGTGCCAGTAGTCTCACCGGGACAGGGGCGTCGGACACTGAAGCTTTCTTT	CASSLTGTGASDTEAFF